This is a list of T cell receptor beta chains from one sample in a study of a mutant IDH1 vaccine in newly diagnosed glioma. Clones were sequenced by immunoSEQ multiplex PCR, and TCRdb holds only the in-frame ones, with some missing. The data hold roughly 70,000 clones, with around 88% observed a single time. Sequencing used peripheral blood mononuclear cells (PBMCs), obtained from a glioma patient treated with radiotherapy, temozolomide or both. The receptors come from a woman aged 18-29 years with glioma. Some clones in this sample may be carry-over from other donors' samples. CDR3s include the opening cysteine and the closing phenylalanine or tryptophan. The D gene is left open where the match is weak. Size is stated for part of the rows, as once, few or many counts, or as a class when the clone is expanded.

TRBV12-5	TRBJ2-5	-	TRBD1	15	TGTGCTAGTGGTTTGGTGCAGGGGGTGGGAGAGACCCAGTACTTC	CASGLVQGVGETQYF
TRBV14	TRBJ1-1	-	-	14	TGTGCCAGCAGCCCGGTGGGCTCAATCACTGAAGCTTTCTTT	CASSPVGSITEAFF
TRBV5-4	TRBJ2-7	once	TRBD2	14	TGTGCCAGCAGCGCAGCTAGCGGTTCCTACGAGCAGTACTTC	CASSAASGSYEQYF
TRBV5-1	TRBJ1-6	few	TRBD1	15	TGCGCCAGCAGCTTGGCTGGACAGGTTTATTCACCCCTCCACTTT	CASSLAGQVYSPLHF
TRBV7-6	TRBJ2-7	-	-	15	TGTGCCAGCAGCCCTTCACTGGGGGCGGCCTACGAGCAGTACTTC	CASSPSLGAAYEQYF
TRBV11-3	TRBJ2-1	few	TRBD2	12	TGTGCCAGCAGCTTCCTGACTAGCGGCCACTTCTTC	CASSFLTSGHFF
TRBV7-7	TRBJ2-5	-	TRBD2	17	TGTGCTAGCAGCCCAGGACTAGCGGGAAGGTTCCAAGAGACCCAGTACTTC	CASSPGLAGRFQETQYF
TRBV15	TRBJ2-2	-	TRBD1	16	TGTGCCACCAGCAGTGCCCGGGACAGGCGGACCGGGGAGCTGTTTTTT	CATSSARDRRTGELFF
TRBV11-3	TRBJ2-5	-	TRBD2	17	TGTGCCAGCAGCGCTTGGACTAGCGGGCCAGAGGCCGAGACCCAGTACTTC	CASSAWTSGPEAETQYF
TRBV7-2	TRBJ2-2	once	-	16	TGTGCCAGCACCCCCGTCAGGGGGGCAGGGACCGGGGAGCTGTTTTTT	CASTPVRGAGTGELFF
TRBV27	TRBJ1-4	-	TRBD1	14	TGTGCCAGCGGGCGGACAGGTCGGGATGAAAAACTGTTTTTT	CASGRTGRDEKLFF
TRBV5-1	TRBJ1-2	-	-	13	TGCGCCAGCAGCATCAGGCAGGGTTGGGGCTACACCTTC	CASSIRQGWGYTF
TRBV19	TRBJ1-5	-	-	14	TGTGCCAGTAGAGCCGTTAGTAGCAATCAGCCCCAGCATTTT	CASRAVSSNQPQHF
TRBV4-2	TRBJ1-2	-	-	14	TGTGCCAGCAGCCCCCTCCAGGGCTCCTATGGCTACACCTTC	CASSPLQGSYGYTF
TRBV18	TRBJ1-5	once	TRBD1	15	TGTGCCAGCTCGTCAGGTGGGACAGTCGGCCAGCCCCAGCATTTT	CASSSGGTVGQPQHF
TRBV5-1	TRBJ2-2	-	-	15	TGCGCCAGCAGCTTTTCTCAGGGGAACACCGGGGAGCTGTTTTTT	CASSFSQGNTGELFF
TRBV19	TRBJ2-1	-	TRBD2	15	TGTGCCAGTAGTACGGGGGGGCTCTCCTACAATGAGCAGTTCTTC	CASSTGGLSYNEQFF
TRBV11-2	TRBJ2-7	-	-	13	TGTGCCAGCAGCTCCAGGACATCCTACGAGCAGTACTTC	CASSSRTSYEQYF
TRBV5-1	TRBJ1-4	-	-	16	TGCGCCAGCAGCTTGGCTAGCCAGGGGAATAATGAAAAACTGTTTTTT	CASSLASQGNNEKLFF
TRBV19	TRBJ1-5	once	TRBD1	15	TGTGCCAGTAGTGTGGACAGGGGGAGCAATCAGCCCCAGCATTTT	CASSVDRGSNQPQHF
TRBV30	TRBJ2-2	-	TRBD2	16	TGTGCCTGGGGTTTGCTAGCGGGGGGGAACACCGGGGAGCTGTTTTTT	CAWGLLAGGNTGELFF
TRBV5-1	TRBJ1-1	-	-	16	TGCGCCAGCAGCTTGGAGGGTAGGGGCCGGTTCACTGAAGCTTTCTTT	CASSLEGRGRFTEAFF
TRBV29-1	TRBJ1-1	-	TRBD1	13	TGCAGCGTTGGCCTGACAGGGACCACTGAAGCTTTCTTT	CSVGLTGTTEAFF
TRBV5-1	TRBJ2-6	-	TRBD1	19	TGCGCCAGCAGCTTGGATGTCGGGACAGGGAGCTCTGGGGCCAACGTCCTGACTTTC	CASSLDVGTGSSGANVLTF
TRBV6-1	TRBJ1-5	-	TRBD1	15	TGTGCCAGCAGCAGGGGGAGGGGAAGCAATCAGCCCCAGCATTTT	CASSRGRGSNQPQHF
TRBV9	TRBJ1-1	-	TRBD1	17	TGTGCCAGCAGCGTCGGTGGACAGGGACGAATGAACACTGAAGCTTTCTTT	CASSVGGQGRMNTEAFF
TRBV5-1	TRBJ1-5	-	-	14	TGCGCCAGCAGGCTAGACACCTCCCCTCAGCCCCAGCATTTT	CASRLDTSPQPQHF
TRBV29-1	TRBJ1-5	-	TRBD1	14	TGCAGCGCCTCGACAGGGTCGGGCAATCAGCCCCAGCATTTT	CSASTGSGNQPQHF
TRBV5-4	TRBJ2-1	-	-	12	TGTGCCAGCAGCTTGGGGGCCAATGAGCAGTTCTTC	CASSLGANEQFF
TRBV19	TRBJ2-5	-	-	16	TGTGCCAGTAGTATAGCGGGCAGGGGAGTTTCAGAGACCCAGTACTTC	CASSIAGRGVSETQYF
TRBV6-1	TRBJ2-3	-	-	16	TGTGCCAGCAGTGAATTCGTTGGTGATAGCACAGATACGCAGTATTTT	CASSEFVGDSTDTQYF
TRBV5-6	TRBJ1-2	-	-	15	TGTGCCAGCAGCTTGGGTCTGGGATTTAAACTTGGCTACACCTTC	CASSLGLGFKLGYTF
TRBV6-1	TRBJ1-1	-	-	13	TGTGCCAGCAGTGAAACGATGAACACTGAAGCTTTCTTT	CASSETMNTEAFF